This T cell receptor beta chain was recovered during a study of response to subunit inactivated influenza vaccine. The CDR3 is 15 amino acids. Germline CDR1 reads LGHDT; CDR2 reads YNNKEL (reference sequence). Trimming shortened V by 2 bases and J by 6 bases, and 16 bases separated the two germline ends. TCRdb recomputed calls from the RT-PCR reads with MiXCR, one row per CDR3 protein. Here the sample spans hundreds of thousands of distinct CDR3 sequences, 15% to 19% being singletons. The chain carries TRBV3-1 and TRBJ1-1, with D maybe TRBD1 (6 bases). The sequenced sample was PBMCs from blood, obtained about 12 days after vaccination. This receptor was taken from a man between 45 and 60 years old who received an inactivated influenza vaccine. The CDR3 region has the DNA TGTGCCAGCAGCCAAAGTAGAACAGGGATCGCTGAAGCTTTCTTT. Translated, it gives CASSQSRTGIAEAFF.